This T cell receptor (beta chain) comes out of a study of STAT5B mutations in CD4+ large granular lymphocyte leukemia. CDR1 and CDR2 from the germline V gene are MDHEN and SYDVKM. J was trimmed by 5 bases and V by 5 bases; bases with no gene match: 7. This CDR3 region has 14 residues. The repertoire was sequenced with immunoSEQ multiplex PCR; TCRdb's copy has only in-frame clones and lacks some. The sample lists tens of thousands of clones, approximately 76% occurring once. Sample: CD4+ T cells from blood buffy coats. V is TRBV28 and J is TRBJ1-1; TRBD1 agrees at 8 bases. This TCR came from a human donor in good health. In nucleotides, the CDR3 is TGTGCCAGCAGTCGCGTCAGGGGGCGAACTGAAGCTTTCTTT. Amino acid sequence: CASSRVRGRTEAFF.